The present TCR beta chain was sequenced within a study of blood T cell repertoires in COVID-19. For the study at large: COVID-19 samples collected from the United States, Italy and Spain covered acute and convalescent phases.

V was pared by 5 bases and J by 0 bases, with 10 bases between. The CDR3 covers 15 residues. Per the germline V gene, CDR1 is SGHTA and CDR2 is FQGNSA. This clone appeared a few times. Original data processing: Researchers report that nucleated cell counts were estimated from reference gene primer amplification. Produced via immunoSEQ multiplex PCR; TCRdb's table is partial and in-frame only. V, J and clone size are those of that table, while D and trimming were read from the DNA. Of 300,000 to 400,000 clones detected, roughly 90% appear once; the ten largest clones hold 4.5% to 6.5%. The V and J genes are TRBV7-2 and TRBJ1-4; D ambiguous. The sequenced sample was PBMCs or T cells enriched from blood (not recorded which). This clonotype was sampled from a man between 60 and 75 years old who had recovered from COVID-19. CDR3 amino acids: CASSLVPATNEKLFF. In DNA, the CDR3 is TGTGCCAGCAGCCTCGTTCCCGCAACTAATGAAAAACTGTTTTTT.